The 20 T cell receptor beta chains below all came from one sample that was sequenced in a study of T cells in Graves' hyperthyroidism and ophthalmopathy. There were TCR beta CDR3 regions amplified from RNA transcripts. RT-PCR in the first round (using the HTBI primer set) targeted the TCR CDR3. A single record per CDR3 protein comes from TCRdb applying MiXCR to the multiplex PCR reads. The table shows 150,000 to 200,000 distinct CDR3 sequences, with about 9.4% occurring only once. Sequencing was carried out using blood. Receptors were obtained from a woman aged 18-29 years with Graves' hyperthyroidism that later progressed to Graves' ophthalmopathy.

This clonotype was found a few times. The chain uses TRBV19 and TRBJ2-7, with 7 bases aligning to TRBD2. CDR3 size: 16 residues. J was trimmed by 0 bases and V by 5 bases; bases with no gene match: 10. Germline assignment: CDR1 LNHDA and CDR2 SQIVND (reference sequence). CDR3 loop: CASSLRFGRPSYEQYF. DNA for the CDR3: TGTGCCAGTAGTCTGCGATTCGGGAGGCCCTCCTACGAGCAGTACTTC.

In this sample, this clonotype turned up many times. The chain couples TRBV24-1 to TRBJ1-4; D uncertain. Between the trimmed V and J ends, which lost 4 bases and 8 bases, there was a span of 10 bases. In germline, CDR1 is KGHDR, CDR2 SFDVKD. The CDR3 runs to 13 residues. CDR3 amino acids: CATSDRSTEKLFF. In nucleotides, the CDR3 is TGTGCCACCAGTGACAGGTCTACCGAAAAACTGTTTTTT.

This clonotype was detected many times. In DNA form, the CDR3 reads TGTGCCAGCAGACTTGGGGCTGGATACGAGCAGTACTTC. Its translation: CASRLGAGYEQYF. The chain recombines TRBV6-2 or TRBV6-3 with TRBJ2-7; a possible D gene is TRBD1 (5 bases). The length of the CDR3 is 13 residues. Between the trimmed V and J ends, which lost 6 bases and 4 bases, there was a span of 13 bases. Germline CDR1 and CDR2: MNHEY and SVGEGT.

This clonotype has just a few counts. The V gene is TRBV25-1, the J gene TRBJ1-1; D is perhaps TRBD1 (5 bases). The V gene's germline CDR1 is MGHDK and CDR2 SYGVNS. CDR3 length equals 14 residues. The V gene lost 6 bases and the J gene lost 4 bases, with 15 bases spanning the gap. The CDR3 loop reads CASRILGGSTEAFF. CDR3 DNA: TGTGCCAGCAGGATTCTGGGGGGGAGCACTGAAGCTTTCTTT.

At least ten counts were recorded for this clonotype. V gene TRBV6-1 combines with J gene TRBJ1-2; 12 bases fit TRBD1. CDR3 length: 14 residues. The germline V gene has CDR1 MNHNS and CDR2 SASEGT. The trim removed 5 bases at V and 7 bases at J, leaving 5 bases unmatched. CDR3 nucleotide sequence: TGTGCCAGCAGTTTAGGGACAGGGGGCTTTGGCTACACCTTC. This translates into CASSLGTGGFGYTF.

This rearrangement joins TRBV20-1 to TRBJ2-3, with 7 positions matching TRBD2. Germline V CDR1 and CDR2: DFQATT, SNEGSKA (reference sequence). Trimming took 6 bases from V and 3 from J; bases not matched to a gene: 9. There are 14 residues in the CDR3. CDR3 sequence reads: CSAPKRGGTDTQYF. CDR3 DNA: TGCAGTGCCCCTAAGCGGGGCGGGACAGATACGCAGTATTTT.

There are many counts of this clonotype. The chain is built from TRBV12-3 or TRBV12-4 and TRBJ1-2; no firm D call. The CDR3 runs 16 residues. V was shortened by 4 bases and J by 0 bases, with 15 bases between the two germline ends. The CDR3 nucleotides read TGTGCCAGCAGTTACGGCTGGGATGGGGCTAACTATGGCTACACCTTC. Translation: CASSYGWDGANYGYTF.

CDR3 bases: TGTGCCAGCAGCTTAGAGCCGTGGCAGAGTACCGGGGAGCTGTTTTTT. This gives the protein CASSLEPWQSTGELFF. V is TRBV7-9 and J is TRBJ2-2; D is ambiguous. Deletions cut 1 base from V and 5 bases from J, with 14 bases between. Germline assignment: CDR1 SEHNR and CDR2 FQNEAQ (reference sequence). The CDR3 is 16 amino acids.

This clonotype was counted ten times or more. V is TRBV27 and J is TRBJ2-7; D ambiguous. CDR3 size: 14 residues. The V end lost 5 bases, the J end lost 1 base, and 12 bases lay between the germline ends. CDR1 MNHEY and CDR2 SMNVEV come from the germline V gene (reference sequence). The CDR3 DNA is TGTGCCAGCAGTCCCACCGTCCGTTCCTACGAGCAGTACTTC. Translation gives CASSPTVRSYEQYF.

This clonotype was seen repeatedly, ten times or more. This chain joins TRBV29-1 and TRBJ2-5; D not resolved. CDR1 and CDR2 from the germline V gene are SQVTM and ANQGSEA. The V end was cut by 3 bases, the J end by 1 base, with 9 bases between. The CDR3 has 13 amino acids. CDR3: CSVEPGGQETQYF. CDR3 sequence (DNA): TGCAGCGTTGAGCCAGGCGGCCAAGAGACCCAGTACTTC. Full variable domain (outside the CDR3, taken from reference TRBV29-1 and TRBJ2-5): SAVISQKPSRDICQRGTSLTIQCQVDSQVTMMFWYRQQPGQSLTLIATANQGSEATYESGFVIDKFPISRPNLTFSTLTVSNMSPEDSSIYLCSVEPGGQETQYFGPGTRLLVL.

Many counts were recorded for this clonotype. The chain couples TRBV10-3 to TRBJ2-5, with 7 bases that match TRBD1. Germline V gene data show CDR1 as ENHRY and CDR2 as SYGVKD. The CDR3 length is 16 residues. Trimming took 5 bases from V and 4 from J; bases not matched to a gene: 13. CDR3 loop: CAISRGGQAGLETQYF. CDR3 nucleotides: TGTGCCATCAGTCGAGGAGGACAGGCAGGTCTAGAGACCCAGTACTTC.

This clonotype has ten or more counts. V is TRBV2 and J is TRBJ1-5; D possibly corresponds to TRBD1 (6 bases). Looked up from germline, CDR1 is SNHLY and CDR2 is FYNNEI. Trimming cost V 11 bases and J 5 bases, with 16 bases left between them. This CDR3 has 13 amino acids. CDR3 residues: CAGWGGDHQPQHF. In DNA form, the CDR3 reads TGTGCCGGATGGGGGGGCGATCATCAGCCCCAGCATTTT.

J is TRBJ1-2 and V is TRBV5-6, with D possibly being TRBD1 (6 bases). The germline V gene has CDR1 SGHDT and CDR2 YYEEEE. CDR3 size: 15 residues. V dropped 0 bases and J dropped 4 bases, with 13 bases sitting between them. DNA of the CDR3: TGTGCCAGCAGCTTGGTGGGGGGCATGGGCTATGGCTACACCTTC. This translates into CASSLVGGMGYGYTF. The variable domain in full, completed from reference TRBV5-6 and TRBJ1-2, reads DAGVTQSPTHLIKTRGQQVTLRCSPKSGHDTVSWYQQALGQGPQFIFQYYEEEERQRGNFPDRFSGHQFPNYSSELNVNALLLGDSALYLCASSLVGGMGYGYTFGSGTRLTVV.

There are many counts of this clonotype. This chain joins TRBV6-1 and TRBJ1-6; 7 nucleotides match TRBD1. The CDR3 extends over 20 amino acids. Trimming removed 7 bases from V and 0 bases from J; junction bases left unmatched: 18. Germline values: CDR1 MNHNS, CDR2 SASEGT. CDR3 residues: CASTSRQGSSHSSYNSPLHF. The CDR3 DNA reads TGTGCCAGCACCTCAAGACAGGGAAGTTCCCATAGCTCCTATAATTCACCCCTCCACTTT.

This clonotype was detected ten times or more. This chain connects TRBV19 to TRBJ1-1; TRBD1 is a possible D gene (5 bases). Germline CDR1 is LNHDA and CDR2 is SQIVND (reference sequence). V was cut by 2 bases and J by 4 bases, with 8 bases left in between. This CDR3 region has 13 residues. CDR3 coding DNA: TGTGCCAGTAGTATAAGCAGGGTCACTGAAGCTTTCTTT. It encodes CASSISRVTEAFF.

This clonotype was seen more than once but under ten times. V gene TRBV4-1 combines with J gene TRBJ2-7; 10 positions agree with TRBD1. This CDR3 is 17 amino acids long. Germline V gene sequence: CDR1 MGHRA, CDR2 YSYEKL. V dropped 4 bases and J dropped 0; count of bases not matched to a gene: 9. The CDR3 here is CASSRVPGTGVSYEQYF. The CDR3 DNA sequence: TGCGCCAGCAGCCGCGTACCCGGGACAGGGGTCTCCTACGAGCAGTACTTC.

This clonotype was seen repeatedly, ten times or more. DNA of the CDR3: TGTGCCAGCAGTATCCAAAGGCCCCGCGCCGGTCTAGCGGGGACATCCTACGAGCAGTACTTC. Residues: CASSIQRPRAGLAGTSYEQYF. V gene TRBV28 combines with J gene TRBJ2-7; 9 bases line up with TRBD2. V was clipped by 5 bases and J by 1 base; unmatched bases: 24. Germline V gene sequence: CDR1 MDHEN, CDR2 SYDVKM. CDR3 size: 21 residues.

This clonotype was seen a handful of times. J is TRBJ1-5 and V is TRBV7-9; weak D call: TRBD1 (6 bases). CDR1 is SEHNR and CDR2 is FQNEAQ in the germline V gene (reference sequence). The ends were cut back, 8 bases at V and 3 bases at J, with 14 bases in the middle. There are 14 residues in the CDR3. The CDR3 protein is CASGTGYLNQPQHF. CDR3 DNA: TGTGCCAGCGGTACAGGGTATCTCAATCAGCCCCAGCATTTT.

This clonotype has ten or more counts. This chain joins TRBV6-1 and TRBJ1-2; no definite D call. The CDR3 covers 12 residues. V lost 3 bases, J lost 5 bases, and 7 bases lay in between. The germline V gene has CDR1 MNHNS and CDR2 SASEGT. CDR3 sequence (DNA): TGTGCCAGCAGTGAGCTAGAATATGGCTACACCTTC. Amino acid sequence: CASSELEYGYTF.

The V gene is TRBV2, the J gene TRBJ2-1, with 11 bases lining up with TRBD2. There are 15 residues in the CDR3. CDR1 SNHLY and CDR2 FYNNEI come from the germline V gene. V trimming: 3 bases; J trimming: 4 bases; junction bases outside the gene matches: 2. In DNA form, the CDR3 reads TGTGCCAGCAGTGAGGTAGCGGGAGGGTACAATGAGCAGTTCTTC. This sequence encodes CASSEVAGGYNEQFF.